This T cell receptor (beta chain) originates from a study of T cells in Graves' hyperthyroidism and ophthalmopathy. Regarding the study as a whole: From stable hyperthyroidism, ophthalmopathy was set apart by a 13 V-J model.

The TCR beta CDR3 regions underwent amplification using RNA transcripts as the source. Primed by the HTBI set, a first-round RT-PCR was run on the TCR CDR3. TCRdb reprocessed the multiplex PCR reads with MiXCR, giving one entry per CDR3 protein. The sample has under 350,000 distinct CDR3 sequences; 13% are singletons. Researchers barred patients who had uncontrolled infection, other autoimmune disease, pregnancy or lactation. Germline V gives CDR1 LGHDT, CDR2 YNNKEL (reference sequence). Trimming took 5 bases from V and 5 from J, leaving 9 bases between them. This CDR3 comprises 12 residues. The table lists this clonotype with many counts. Its target is unknown.

The sequenced sample was blood. V gene TRBV3-1 combines with J gene TRBJ1-1; D is ambiguous. The receptor's source is a woman in her twenties or thirties with Graves' hyperthyroidism that later progressed to Graves' ophthalmopathy. CDR3: CASSIPGTEAFF. As DNA, the CDR3 is TGTGCCAGCAGCATCCCGGGGACTGAAGCTTTCTTT.